The 3 T cell receptor beta chains presented below share a single source sample, sequenced in a study of PD-1 blockade in classical Hodgkin lymphoma. Time point here: cycle 4 day 1 (C4D1), after five to seven weeks of nivolumab. Relapse after autologous stem cell transplantation occurred in every patient, and brentuximab vedotin exposure varied. Assay: immunoSEQ multiplex PCR; the TCRdb copy retains only in-frame clones and omits some. This sample yields 50,000 to 65,000 clones, of which roughly 87% are seen a single time; roughly 8% belongs to the top ten. The sequencing here drew on peripheral blood mononuclear cells (PBMCs), taken before the fourth cycle of nivolumab. These receptors were taken from a human donor with classical Hodgkin lymphoma.

With regard to this clone: This specimen includes other DNA sequences encoding the same CDR3. The DNA for the CDR3 is TGTGCCAGCAGCGTAGACGTCTTTCAGCCCCAGCATTTT. Translation gives CASSVDVFQPQHF. The V call is TRBV9, the J call TRBJ1-5; no clear D gene. Germline values: CDR1 SGDLS, CDR2 YYNGEE. Deletions cut 0 bases from V and 6 bases from J, with 7 bases between. The CDR3 runs to 13 residues.

V and J are TRBV5-1 and TRBJ1-2, with 8 bases matching TRBD1. The germline V gene encodes CDR1 SGHRS and CDR2 YFSETQ. The CDR3 loop spans 15 amino acids. The ends lost 3 bases at V and 0 bases at J; junction bases unmatched: 4. CDR3 in amino acids: CASSWDRNTNYGYTF. CDR3 DNA sequence: TGCGCCAGCAGCTGGGACAGGAATACTAACTATGGCTACACCTTC. Looking up the rest from reference TRBV5-1 and TRBJ1-2 gives the full variable domain: KAGVTQTPRYLIKTRGQQVTLSCSPISGHRSVSWYQQTPGQGLQFLFEYFSETQRNKGNFPGRFSGRQFSNSRSEMNVSTLELGDSALYLCASSWDRNTNYGYTFGSGTRLTVV.

The rearrangement uses TRBV28 and TRBJ2-7; TRBD1 aligns across 7 bases. Germline-derived CDR1 and CDR2 are MDHEN and SYDVKM. J was trimmed by 4 bases and V by 6 bases; bases with no gene match: 15. The CDR3 length is 16 residues. The CDR3, as DNA: TGTGCCAGCAGGATCCTTGGGACCGGGACAGTTTACGAGCAGTACTTC. As protein: CASRILGTGTVYEQYF.